The entry below describes one TCR beta chain. Its specificity is unknown. Other nucleotide sequences in the sample specify the same CDR3. The PCR used 60 Vbeta and 13 Jbeta primers. Sequencing was performed with immunoSEQ multiplex PCR; in TCRdb, only in-frame clones are kept and a portion is missing. The repertoire has 200,000 to 250,000 clones, about 81% of them found once; the top ten carry about 3%. Deletions cut 5 bases from V and 8 bases from J, with 21 bases between. Germline-derived CDR1 and CDR2 are SEHNR and FQNEAQ (reference sequence). This CDR3 comprises 15 residues. The sample belongs to a study of cytomegalovirus exposure and HLA in healthy donors. Study-level findings and limits: While the bulk of TCR sequences proved rare, some public TCRs turned up in many donors.

The TCR originated in a woman between 40 and 50 years old in good health and CMV-seronegative. The chain combines TRBV7-9 with TRBJ1-2; D is perhaps TRBD1 (5 bases). Sequencing was performed on PBMCs. As DNA, the CDR3 is TGTGCCAGCAGCCTATTGTTCGGGCAGGGCTTCGGCTACACCTTC. It codes for CASSLLFGQGFGYTF.